Listed below are T cell receptor beta chains from one sample, sequenced in a study of beta chain features in type 1 diabetes. Measured with immunoSEQ multiplex PCR; TCRdb has only the in-frame clones, and not every one. The sample includes around 160,000 clones, about 8.3% of them seen just once. The sample taken for sequencing was central memory CD4+ T cells from blood. These TCRs come from a woman aged 18-35 years with type 1 diabetes. CDR3s include the opening cysteine and the closing phenylalanine or tryptophan. A D gene is named only where the DNA matches it firmly. Size is omitted from some rows. Given values are once, few, many or a class for expanded clones.

j_gene,v_gene,d_gene,abundance,CDR3nt,CDR3aa
TRBJ1-2,TRBV7-8,TRBD1,NA,TGTGCCAGCAGCCACAGGGGGCACTATGGCTACACCTTC,CASSHRGHYGYTF
TRBJ1-4,TRBV30,NA,few,TGTGCCTGGAGTGCACAAATTAATGAAAAACTGTTTTTT,CAWSAQINEKLFF
TRBJ1-4,TRBV7-9,TRBD1,few,TGTGCCAGCAGCTTCACAGGGGGCAATGGTGAAAAACTGTTTTTT,CASSFTGGNGEKLFF
TRBJ2-7,TRBV25-1,TRBD1,NA,TGTGCCAGCAGAAGGGACAGCAGCTACGAGCAGTACTTC,CASRRDSSYEQYF
TRBJ2-3,TRBV10-3,NA,few,TGTGCCATCAGTGAGTCGAGTAGCGCGGGGACAGATACGCAGTATTTT,CAISESSSAGTDTQYF
TRBJ1-2,TRBV2,NA,NA,TGTGCCAGCCGATTGGGGGGGCAGCACTATGGCTACACCTTC,CASRLGGQHYGYTF
TRBJ2-1,TRBV10-3,TRBD2,few,TGTGCCATCAGCGGGACTAGCGGGGGGAATGAGCAGTTCTTC,CAISGTSGGNEQFF
TRBJ2-3,TRBV7-9,NA,NA,TGTGCCAGCAGCTTAGATGCGGGCACAGATACGCAGTATTTT,CASSLDAGTDTQYF
TRBJ2-1,TRBV28,NA,NA,TGTGCCACTGGGGCCAGGCAGTTCTTC,CATGARQFF
TRBJ1-1,TRBV11-2,NA,few,TGTGCCAGCAGCGCGTCACAGAGTATGAACACTGAAGCTTTCTTT,CASSASQSMNTEAFF
TRBJ1-5,TRBV4-2,NA,NA,TGTGCCAGCAGCCAAGATGCGGGGCGGAGCAATCAGCCCCAGCATTTT,CASSQDAGRSNQPQHF
TRBJ2-1,TRBV18,NA,NA,TGTGCCAGCTCACCCGGAGGGCCCAATGAGCAGTTCTTC,CASSPGGPNEQFF
TRBJ1-6,TRBV6-1,TRBD1,NA,TGTGCCAGCAACGACAGGGGGCTTTCACCCCTCCACTTT,CASNDRGLSPLHF
TRBJ1-2,TRBV28,NA,NA,TGTGCCAGCAGCTCAGGCTCCCAGGGTAATTACGGCTACACCTTC,CASSSGSQGNYGYTF
TRBJ1-3,TRBV6-5,NA,few,TGTGCCAGCAGCCCTATCCTAGGGGGAGGAAACACCATATATTTT,CASSPILGGGNTIYF
TRBJ2-3,TRBV7-2,NA,NA,TGTGCCAGCAGCAAGACGTCGGGGTGGAGCACAGATACGCAGTATTTT,CASSKTSGWSTDTQYF
TRBJ2-7,TRBV19,NA,NA,TGTGCCAGTAGTCCACAGGGAGAACCCAGGGCTGGTGAGCAGTACTTC,CASSPQGEPRAGEQYF
TRBJ2-1,TRBV28,TRBD1,many,TGTGCCAGCATTTCGGGACAGGGTATCAATGAGCAGTTCTTC,CASISGQGINEQFF
TRBJ1-2,TRBV30,NA,many,TGTGCCTGGAGCACAAAAGCTAACTATGGCTACACCTTC,CAWSTKANYGYTF
TRBJ1-5,TRBV13,NA,few,TGTGCCAGCAGCTCCCATCCGGGGCCCCAGCATTTT,CASSSHPGPQHF
TRBJ2-7,TRBV10-3,NA,few,TGTGCCATCAGTGAGACTAACTACGAGCAGTACTTC,CAISETNYEQYF
TRBJ1-2,TRBV25-1,TRBD1,few,TGTGCCAGCAGGTCGACAGGGTTGAATGGCTACACCTTC,CASRSTGLNGYTF
TRBJ2-1,TRBV10-3,NA,NA,TGTGCCATCTCGAGGGAGGATGAGCAGTTCTTC,CAISREDEQFF
TRBJ2-2,TRBV7-2,NA,NA,TGTGCCAGCAGCTTAGACTGGGCCACCGGGGAGCTGTTTTTT,CASSLDWATGELFF
TRBJ1-1,TRBV27,NA,few,TGTGCCAGCAGTCACCGACAGACTGAAGCTTTCTTT,CASSHRQTEAFF
TRBJ2-3,TRBV7-2,NA,many,TGTGCCAGCAGCCGATTTGAGCGGGCCACAGATACGCAGTATTTT,CASSRFERATDTQYF
TRBJ2-7,TRBV30,TRBD2,NA,TGTGCCTGGAGGAAAGCGGGAGGGCCCATCGAGCAGTACTTC,CAWRKAGGPIEQYF
TRBJ2-5,TRBV30,NA,few,TGTGCCTGTTTCCTCCGGGGTGTTCAAGAGACCCAGTACTTC,CACFLRGVQETQYF
TRBJ2-1,TRBV29-1,TRBD2,few,TGCAGCGCCGAAAGGGGAGGGACTGAGCAGTTCTTC,CSAERGGTEQFF
TRBJ2-3,TRBV6-5,TRBD1,NA,TGTGCCAGCAGTTATGGGACAGGGGTCCCAGATACGCAGTATTTT,CASSYGTGVPDTQYF
TRBJ1-5,TRBV10-2,NA,few,TGCGCCAGCAGTGTTGGACAGAACAATCAGCCCCAGCATTTT,CASSVGQNNQPQHF
TRBJ1-5,TRBV12-5,TRBD1,NA,TGTGCTAGTGGCCTAGGGGGCAGGGAAACACAGCCCCAGCATTTT,CASGLGGRETQPQHF
TRBJ1-1,TRBV4-3,NA,NA,TGCGCCAGCAGCCAAGATGGGAGGAACACTGAAGCTTTCTTT,CASSQDGRNTEAFF
TRBJ2-5,TRBV5-1,NA,few,TGCGCCAGCAGCTCCAAACAGGGAACAGAGACCCAGTACTTC,CASSSKQGTETQYF
TRBJ2-3,TRBV5-1,NA,NA,TGCGCCAGCAGCCCAATTGTCGGAGCAGATACGCAGTATTTT,CASSPIVGADTQYF
TRBJ2-2,TRBV7-9,TRBD1,few,TGTGCCAGCAGCGCCGACTGGACAGGGGGCACCGGGGAGCTGTTTTTT,CASSADWTGGTGELFF
TRBJ2-3,TRBV27,NA,NA,TGTGCCAGCACCGCCACCCCCTACACAGATACGCAGTATTTT,CASTATPYTDTQYF